The entry below gives a single TCR beta chain sequence along with its context. The sample comes from a study of blood T cell repertoires in COVID-19. This CDR3 has 17 amino acids. After removal of 4 bases from V and 0 bases from J, the junction contained 6 bases not matched to a gene. CDR1 is KGHDR and CDR2 is SFDVKD in the germline V gene. The data were produced by immunoSEQ multiplex PCR, yet TCRdb's version contains in-frame clones alone and is incomplete. The sample lists 87,000 or so clones; about 88% were seen once. This chain joins TRBV24-1 and TRBJ2-1, with 9 positions matching TRBD2. This sequence was found in a man aged 40-55 years with acute or convalescent COVID-19. The material sequenced was peripheral blood. DNA for the CDR3: TGTGCCACCAGTGACACCTATAGCGGGAGCTCCTACAATGAGCAGTTCTTC. Translating gives CATSDTYSGSSYNEQFF.